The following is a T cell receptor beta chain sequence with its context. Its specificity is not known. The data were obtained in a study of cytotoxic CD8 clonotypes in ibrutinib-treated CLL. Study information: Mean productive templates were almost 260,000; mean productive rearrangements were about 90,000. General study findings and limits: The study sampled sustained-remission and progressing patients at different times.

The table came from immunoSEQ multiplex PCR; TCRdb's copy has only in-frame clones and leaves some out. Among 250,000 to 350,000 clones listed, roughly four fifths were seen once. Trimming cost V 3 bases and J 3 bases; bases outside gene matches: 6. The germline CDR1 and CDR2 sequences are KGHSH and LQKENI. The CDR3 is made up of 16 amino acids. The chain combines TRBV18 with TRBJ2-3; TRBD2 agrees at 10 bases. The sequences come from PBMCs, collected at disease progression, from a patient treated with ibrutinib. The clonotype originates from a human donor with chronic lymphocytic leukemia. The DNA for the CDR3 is TGTGCCAGCTCACCCTTACCTAGCGGGGGTACAGATACGCAGTATTTT. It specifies CASSPLPSGGTDTQYF.